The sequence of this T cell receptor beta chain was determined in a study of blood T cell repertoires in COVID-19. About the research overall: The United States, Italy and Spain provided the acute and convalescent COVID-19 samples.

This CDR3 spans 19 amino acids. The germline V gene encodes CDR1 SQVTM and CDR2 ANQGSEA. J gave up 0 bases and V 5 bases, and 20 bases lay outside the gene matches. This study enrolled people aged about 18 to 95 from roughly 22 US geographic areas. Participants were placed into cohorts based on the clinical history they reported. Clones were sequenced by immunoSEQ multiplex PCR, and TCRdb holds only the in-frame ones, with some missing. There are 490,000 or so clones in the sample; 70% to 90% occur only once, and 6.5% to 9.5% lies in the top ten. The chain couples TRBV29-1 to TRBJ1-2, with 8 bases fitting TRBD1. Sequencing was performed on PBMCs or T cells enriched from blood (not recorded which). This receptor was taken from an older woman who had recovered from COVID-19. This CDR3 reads CSVPRYRGNGYDSNYGYTF. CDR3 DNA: TGCAGCGTTCCCCGTTACAGGGGGAATGGGTATGATTCTAACTATGGCTACACCTTC.